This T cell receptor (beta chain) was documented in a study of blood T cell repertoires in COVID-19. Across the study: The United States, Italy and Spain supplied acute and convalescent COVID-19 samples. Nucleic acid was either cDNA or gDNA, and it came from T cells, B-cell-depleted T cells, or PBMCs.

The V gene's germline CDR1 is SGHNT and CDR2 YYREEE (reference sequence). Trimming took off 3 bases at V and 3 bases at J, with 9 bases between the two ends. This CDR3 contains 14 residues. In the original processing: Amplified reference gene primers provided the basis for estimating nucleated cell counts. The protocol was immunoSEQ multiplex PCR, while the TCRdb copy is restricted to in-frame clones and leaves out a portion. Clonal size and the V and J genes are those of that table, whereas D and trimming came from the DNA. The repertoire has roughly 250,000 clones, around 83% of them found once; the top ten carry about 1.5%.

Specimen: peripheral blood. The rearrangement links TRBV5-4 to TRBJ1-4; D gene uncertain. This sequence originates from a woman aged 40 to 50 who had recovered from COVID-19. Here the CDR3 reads CASSSGTANEKLFF. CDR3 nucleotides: TGTGCCAGCAGCTCGGGAACGGCTAATGAAAAACTGTTTTTT.